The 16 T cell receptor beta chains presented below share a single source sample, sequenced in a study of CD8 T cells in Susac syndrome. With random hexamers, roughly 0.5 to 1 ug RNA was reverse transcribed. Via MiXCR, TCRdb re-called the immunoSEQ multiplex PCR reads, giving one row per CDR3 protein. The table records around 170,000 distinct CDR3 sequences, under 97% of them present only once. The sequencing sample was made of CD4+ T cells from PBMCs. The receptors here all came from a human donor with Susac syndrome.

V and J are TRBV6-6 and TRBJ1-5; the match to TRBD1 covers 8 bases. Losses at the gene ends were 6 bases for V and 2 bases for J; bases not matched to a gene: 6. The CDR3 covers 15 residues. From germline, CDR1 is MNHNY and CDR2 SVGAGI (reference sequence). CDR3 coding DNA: TGTGCCAGCAGGGACAGGGTTGCAGGCAATCAGCCCCAGCATTTT. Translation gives CASRDRVAGNQPQHF.

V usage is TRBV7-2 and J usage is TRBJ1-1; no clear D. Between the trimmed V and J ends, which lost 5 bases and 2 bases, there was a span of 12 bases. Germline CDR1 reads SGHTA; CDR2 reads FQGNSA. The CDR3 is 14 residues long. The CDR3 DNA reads TGTGCCAGCAGCCCGACCCATAGAAACACTGAAGCTTTCTTT. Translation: CASSPTHRNTEAFF. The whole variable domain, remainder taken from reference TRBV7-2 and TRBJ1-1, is GAGVSQSPSNKVTEKGKDVELRCDPISGHTALYWYRQSLGQGLEFLIYFQGNSAPDKSGLPSDRFSAERTGGSVSTLTIQRTQQEDSAVYLCASSPTHRNTEAFFGQGTRLTVV.

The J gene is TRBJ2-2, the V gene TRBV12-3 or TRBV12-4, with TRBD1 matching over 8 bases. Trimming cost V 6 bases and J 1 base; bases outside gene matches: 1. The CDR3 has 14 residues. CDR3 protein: CASRQGVNTGELFF. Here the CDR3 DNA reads TGTGCCAGCAGACAGGGGGTGAACACCGGGGAGCTGTTTTTT.

CDR3 in DNA: TGCAGTGCTAGAGTTGGCGTCGGTACCCCTCGCTACGAGCAGTACTTC. It codes for CSARVGVGTPRYEQYF. The chain links TRBV20-1 to TRBJ2-7; D not resolved. The germline V gene encodes CDR1 DFQATT and CDR2 SNEGSKA (reference sequence). The CDR3 runs 16 residues. V was trimmed by 1 base and J by 3 bases, leaving 19 bases between them.

The CDR3 DNA sequence: TGCAGTGCTAGAGAGAGGGGGAGGTTATCAGCCTACGAGCAGTACTTC. It yields the protein CSARERGRLSAYEQYF. The J gene is TRBJ2-7, the V gene TRBV20-1; possibly TRBD1 or TRBD2 for D (6 bases each). Trimming took off 0 bases at V and 2 bases at J, with 17 bases between the two ends. Germline loops: CDR1 DFQATT, CDR2 SNEGSKA (reference sequence). The CDR3 is made up of 16 amino acids.

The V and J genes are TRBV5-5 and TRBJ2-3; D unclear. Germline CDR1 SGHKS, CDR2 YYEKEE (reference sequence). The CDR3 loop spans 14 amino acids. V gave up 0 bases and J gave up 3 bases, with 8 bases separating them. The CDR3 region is CASSLVVNTDTQYF. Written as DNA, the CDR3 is TGTGCCAGCAGCTTGGTGGTGAATACAGATACGCAGTATTTT.

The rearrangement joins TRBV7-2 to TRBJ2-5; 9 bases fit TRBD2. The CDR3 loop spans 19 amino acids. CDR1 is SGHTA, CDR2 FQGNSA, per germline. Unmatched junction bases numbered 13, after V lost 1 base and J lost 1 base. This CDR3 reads CASSLVGWGLAGSQETQYF. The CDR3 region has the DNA TGTGCCAGCAGCTTAGTGGGTTGGGGTCTAGCGGGGTCCCAAGAGACCCAGTACTTC.

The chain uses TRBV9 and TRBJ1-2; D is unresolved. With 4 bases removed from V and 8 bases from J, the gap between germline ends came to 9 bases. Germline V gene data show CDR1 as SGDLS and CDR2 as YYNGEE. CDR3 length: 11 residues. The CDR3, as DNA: TGTGCCAGCAGCAGAAACACGGGCTACACCTTC. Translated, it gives CASSRNTGYTF.

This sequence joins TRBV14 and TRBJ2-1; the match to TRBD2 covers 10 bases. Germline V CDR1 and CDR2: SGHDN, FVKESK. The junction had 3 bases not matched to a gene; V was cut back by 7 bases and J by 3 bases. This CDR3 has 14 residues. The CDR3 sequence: CASNLAGDYNEQFF. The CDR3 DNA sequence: TGTGCCAGCAACCTAGCGGGGGACTACAATGAGCAGTTCTTC. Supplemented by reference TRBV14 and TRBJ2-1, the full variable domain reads EAGVTQFPSHSVIEKGQTVTLRCDPISGHDNLYWYRRVMGKEIKFLLHFVKESKQDESGMPNNRFLAERTGGTYSTLKVQPAELEDSGVYFCASNLAGDYNEQFFGPGTRLTVL.

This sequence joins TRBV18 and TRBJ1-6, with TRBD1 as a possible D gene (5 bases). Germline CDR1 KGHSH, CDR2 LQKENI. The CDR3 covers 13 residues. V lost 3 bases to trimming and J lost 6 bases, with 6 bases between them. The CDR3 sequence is CASSPDTNSPLHF. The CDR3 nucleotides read TGTGCCAGCTCACCGGACACTAATTCACCCCTCCACTTT.

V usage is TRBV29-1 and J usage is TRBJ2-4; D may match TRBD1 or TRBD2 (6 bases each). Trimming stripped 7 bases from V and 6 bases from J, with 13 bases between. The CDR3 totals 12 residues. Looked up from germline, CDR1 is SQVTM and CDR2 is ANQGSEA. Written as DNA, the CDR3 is TGCAGCGGGGGGGACATCCTAAACATTCAGTACTTC. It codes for CSGGDILNIQYF. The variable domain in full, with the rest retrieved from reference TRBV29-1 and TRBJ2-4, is SAVISQKPSRDICQRGTSLTIQCQVDSQVTMMFWYRQQPGQSLTLIATANQGSEATYESGFVIDKFPISRPNLTFSTLTVSNMSPEDSSIYLCSGGDILNIQYFGAGTRLSVL.

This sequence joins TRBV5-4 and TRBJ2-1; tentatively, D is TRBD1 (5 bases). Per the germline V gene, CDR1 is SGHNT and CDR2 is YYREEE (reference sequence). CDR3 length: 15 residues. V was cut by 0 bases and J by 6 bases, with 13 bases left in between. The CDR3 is CASSLAIQGPNEQFF. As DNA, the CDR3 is TGTGCCAGCAGCTTGGCCATTCAGGGCCCCAATGAGCAGTTCTTC. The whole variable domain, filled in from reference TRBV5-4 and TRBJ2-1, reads ETGVTQSPTHLIKTRGQQVTLRCSSQSGHNTVSWYQQALGQGPQFIFQYYREEENGRGNFPPRFSGLQFPNYSSELNVNALELDDSALYLCASSLAIQGPNEQFFGPGTRLTVL.

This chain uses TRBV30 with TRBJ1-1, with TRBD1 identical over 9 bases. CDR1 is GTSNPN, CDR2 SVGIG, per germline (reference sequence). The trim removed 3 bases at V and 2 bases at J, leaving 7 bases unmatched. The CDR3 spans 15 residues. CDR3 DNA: TGTGCCTGGAGCCCACTGACAGGGGGTAACACTGAAGCTTTCTTT. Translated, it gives CAWSPLTGGNTEAFF.

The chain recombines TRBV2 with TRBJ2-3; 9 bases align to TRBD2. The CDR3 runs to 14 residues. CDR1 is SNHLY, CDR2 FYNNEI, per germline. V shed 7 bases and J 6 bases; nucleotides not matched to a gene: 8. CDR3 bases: TGTGCCAGCAATCAGCGGGGGGCCCTGGATACGCAGTATTTT. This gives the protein CASNQRGALDTQYF.

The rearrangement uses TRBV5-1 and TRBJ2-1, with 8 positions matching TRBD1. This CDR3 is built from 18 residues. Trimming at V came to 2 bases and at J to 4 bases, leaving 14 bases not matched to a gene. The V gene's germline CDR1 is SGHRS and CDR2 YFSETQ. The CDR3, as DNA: TGCGCCAGCAGCTTTGCCCAAACCGGGACAGGCCTTTACAATGAGCAGTTCTTC. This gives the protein CASSFAQTGTGLYNEQFF.

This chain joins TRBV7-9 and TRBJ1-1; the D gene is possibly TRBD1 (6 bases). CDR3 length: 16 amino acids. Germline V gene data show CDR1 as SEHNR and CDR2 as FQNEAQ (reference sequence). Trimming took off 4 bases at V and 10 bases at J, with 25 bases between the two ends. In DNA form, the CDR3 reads TGTGCCAGCAGCTCCTCAGACCGGGCGGGTGGCAGGGGAGCTTTCTTT. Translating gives CASSSSDRAGGRGAFF.